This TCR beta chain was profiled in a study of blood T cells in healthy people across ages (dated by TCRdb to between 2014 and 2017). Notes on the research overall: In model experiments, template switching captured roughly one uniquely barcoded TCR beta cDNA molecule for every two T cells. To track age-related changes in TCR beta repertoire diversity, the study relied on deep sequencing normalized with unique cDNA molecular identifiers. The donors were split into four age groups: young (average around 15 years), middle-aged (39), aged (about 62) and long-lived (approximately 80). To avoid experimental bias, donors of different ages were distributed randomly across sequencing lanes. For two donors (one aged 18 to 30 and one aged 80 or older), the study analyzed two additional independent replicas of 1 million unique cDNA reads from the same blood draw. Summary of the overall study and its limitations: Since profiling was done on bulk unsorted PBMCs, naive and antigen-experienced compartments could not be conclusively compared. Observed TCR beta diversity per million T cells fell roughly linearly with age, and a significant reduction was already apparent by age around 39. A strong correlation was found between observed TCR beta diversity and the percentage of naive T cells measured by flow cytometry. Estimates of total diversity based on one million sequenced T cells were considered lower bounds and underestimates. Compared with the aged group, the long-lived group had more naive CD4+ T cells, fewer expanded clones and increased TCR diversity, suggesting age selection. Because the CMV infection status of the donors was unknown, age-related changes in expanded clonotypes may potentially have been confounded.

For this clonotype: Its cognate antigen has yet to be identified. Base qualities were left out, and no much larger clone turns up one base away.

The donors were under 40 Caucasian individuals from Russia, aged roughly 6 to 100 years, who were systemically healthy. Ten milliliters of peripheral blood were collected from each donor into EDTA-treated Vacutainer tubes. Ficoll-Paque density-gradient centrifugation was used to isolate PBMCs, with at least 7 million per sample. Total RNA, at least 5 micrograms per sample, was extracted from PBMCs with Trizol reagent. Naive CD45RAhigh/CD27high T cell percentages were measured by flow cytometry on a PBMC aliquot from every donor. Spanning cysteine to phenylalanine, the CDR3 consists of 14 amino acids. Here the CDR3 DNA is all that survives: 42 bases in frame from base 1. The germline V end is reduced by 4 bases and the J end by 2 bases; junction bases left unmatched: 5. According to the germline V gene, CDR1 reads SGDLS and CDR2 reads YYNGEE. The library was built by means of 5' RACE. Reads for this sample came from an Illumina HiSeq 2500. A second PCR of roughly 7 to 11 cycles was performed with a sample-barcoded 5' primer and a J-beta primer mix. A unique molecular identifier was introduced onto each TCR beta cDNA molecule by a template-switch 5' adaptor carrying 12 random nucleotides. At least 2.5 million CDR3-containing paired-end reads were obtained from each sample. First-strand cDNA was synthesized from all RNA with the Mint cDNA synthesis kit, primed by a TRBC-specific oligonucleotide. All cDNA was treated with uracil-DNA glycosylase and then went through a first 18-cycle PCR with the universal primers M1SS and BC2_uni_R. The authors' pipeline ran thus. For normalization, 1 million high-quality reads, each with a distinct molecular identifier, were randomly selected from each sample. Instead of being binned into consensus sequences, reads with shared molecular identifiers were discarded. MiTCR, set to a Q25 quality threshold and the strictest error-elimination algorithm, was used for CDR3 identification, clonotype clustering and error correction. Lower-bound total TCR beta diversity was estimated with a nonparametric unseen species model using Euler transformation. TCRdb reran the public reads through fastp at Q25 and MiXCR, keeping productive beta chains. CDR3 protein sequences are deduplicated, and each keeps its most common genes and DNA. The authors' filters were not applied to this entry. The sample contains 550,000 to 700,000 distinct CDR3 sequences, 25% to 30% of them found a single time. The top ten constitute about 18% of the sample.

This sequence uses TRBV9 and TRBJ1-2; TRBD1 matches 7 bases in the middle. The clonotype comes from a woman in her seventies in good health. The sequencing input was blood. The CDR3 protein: CASSLRTGNYGYTF. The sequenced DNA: TGTGCCAGCAGCTTACGGACAGGCAACTATGGCTACACCTTC.